The 2 T cell receptor beta chains listed next were all sequenced from one sample in a study of cytomegalovirus exposure and HLA in healthy donors. This table comes from immunoSEQ multiplex PCR, and its TCRdb copy is limited to in-frame clones, with some not included. The sample includes about 150,000 clones, around 89% of them seen just once. The sample was PBMCs. The receptors come from a young man in good health and CMV-seronegative.

This chain links TRBV30 with TRBJ1-1; D might be TRBD1 (5 bases). V was trimmed by 0 bases and J by 6 bases, leaving 14 bases between them. CDR3 length equals 14 residues. Germline CDR1 and CDR2: GTSNPN and SVGIG (reference sequence). CDR3 loop: CAWSVEGSGSEAFF. The CDR3 coding sequence is TGTGCCTGGAGTGTAGAGGGGAGCGGGTCTGAAGCTTTCTTT.

The chain combines TRBV20-1 with TRBJ2-7; TRBD1 aligns across 7 bases. CDR3 length equals 11 residues. Per germline, CDR1 DFQATT and CDR2 SNEGSKA (reference sequence). V was pared by 6 bases and J by 9 bases, with 8 bases of the junction left unmatched. Written as DNA, the CDR3 is TGCAGTGCCCACAGGGGTGATGTGCAGTACGTC. Its translation is CSAHRGDVQYV.